This T cell receptor (beta chain) was captured by sequencing in a study of chemoradiotherapy in HPV16-positive cancers. Turning to the study itself: Two HPV16-positive patients' cells yielded candidate HPV-specific clones and common motifs. Broader study findings: In HPV16-positive patients, HPV-responsive T-cell expansion tracked better recurrence-free survival. Functional assays defining HPV-specific T cells used only a couple of HPV16-positive patients.

Produced via immunoSEQ multiplex PCR; TCRdb's table is partial and in-frame only. This table holds some 8,300 clones, approximately 72% found once. Over chemoradiotherapy, repertoires were sampled more than once. The CDR3 spans 15 residues. Trimming left V 1 base short and J 1 base short, with 11 bases between. The germline CDR1 and CDR2 sequences are SGHNT and YYREEE (reference sequence). About this clone: Its antigen is still unknown.

This sequence was found in a human donor with HPV-associated anogenital cancer. This chain joins TRBV5-4 and TRBJ2-5, with D possibly matching TRBD1 (6 bases). Sequencing was performed on tumor tissue, taken from a patient who underwent chemoradiotherapy. CDR3 DNA: TGTGCCAGCAGCTTGCGGACAGCCATCCAAGAGACCCAGTACTTC. Translated, it gives CASSLRTAIQETQYF.